Listed below are T cell receptor beta chains from one sample, sequenced in a study of blood T cells in healthy people across ages. Via MiXCR, TCRdb re-called the 5' RACE reads, giving one row per CDR3 protein. The data show under 1,100,000 distinct CDR3 sequences, with less than 25% seen just once and less than 0.85% held by the top ten. These data are also associated with another study on T cells of mothers and their children.

The sequenced sample consisted of blood. The receptors come from a girl aged 2-10 years in good health. Each CDR3 is given with its conserved first and last residue. The D gene is left open where the match is weak. Not every row has a clone size; where given, it reads once, few, many or a size class.

v_gene	j_gene	abundance	d_gene	CDR3nt	CDR3aa
TRBV11-2	TRBJ1-2	few	-	TGTGCCAGCAGCTTAGATAGCAGCCTCTATGGCTACACCTTC	CASSLDSSLYGYTF
TRBV11-1	TRBJ2-5	few	-	TGTGCCAGCAACTCCCCACTCAGCGTGGGAGAGACCCAGTACTTC	CASNSPLSVGETQYF
TRBV12-3/TRBV12-4	TRBJ2-1	-	TRBD1	TGTGCCAGCAGTTTATCAGGGACAGGGGGGGTTGAGCAGTTCTTC	CASSLSGTGGVEQFF
TRBV7-9	TRBJ1-5	many	-	TGTGCCAGCAGCTTAGGGGACAATCAGCCCCAGCATTTT	CASSLGDNQPQHF
TRBV7-9	TRBJ1-5	-	-	TGTGCCAGCAGCTTAGGGCCGGGGCTTAATCAGCCCCAGCATTTT	CASSLGPGLNQPQHF
TRBV4-3	TRBJ2-5	-	-	TGCGCCAGCAGCCAAGAGGGGATGGAGACCCAGTACTTC	CASSQEGMETQYF
TRBV11-2	TRBJ2-5	few	TRBD2	TGTGCCAGCAGCTTAGGACTAGCGGGAGGGCCAGAGACCCAGTACTTC	CASSLGLAGGPETQYF
TRBV4-1	TRBJ1-5	-	-	TGCGCCAGCAGCCACGCACCAGGGAACGGCAATCAGCCCCAGCATTTT	CASSHAPGNGNQPQHF
TRBV6-2/TRBV6-3	TRBJ2-1	-	-	TGTGCCAGCAGTTACCTACCCTACAATGAGCAGTTCTTC	CASSYLPYNEQFF
TRBV7-2	TRBJ1-6	-	-	TGTGCCAGCAGCCTCACTTCACCCCTCCACTTT	CASSLTSPLHF
TRBV29-1	TRBJ2-7	few	-	TGCAGCGTAAGACTCGATACGGTCGAGCAGTACTTC	CSVRLDTVEQYF
TRBV14	TRBJ2-1	few	TRBD2	TGTGCCAGCAGCCGGGGACTAGCGGGGAAGGCCTACAATGAGCAGTTCTTC	CASSRGLAGKAYNEQFF
TRBV12-3/TRBV12-4	TRBJ2-1	-	TRBD1	TGTGCCAGCAGCTCGACCGGGACAGGTCGAATCAATGAGCAGTTCTTC	CASSSTGTGRINEQFF
TRBV7-9	TRBJ2-5	-	-	TGTGCCAGCAGCTTATCCCGGGCGGAAAAAGAGACCCAGTACTTC	CASSLSRAEKETQYF
TRBV7-3	TRBJ2-5	-	TRBD2	TGTGCCAGCAGCTCTTTAGCGGGAGGGGATAGGGAGACCCAGTACTTC	CASSSLAGGDRETQYF
TRBV12-3/TRBV12-4	TRBJ1-5	-	TRBD1	TGTGCCAGCAGTTTCGGGACAGGGGTGTATAGCAATCAGCCCCAGCATTTT	CASSFGTGVYSNQPQHF
TRBV6-5	TRBJ1-2	-	-	TGTGCCAGCAGTTACTCCGGATGGGGGACCTCTAACTATGGCTACACCTTC	CASSYSGWGTSNYGYTF
TRBV2	TRBJ1-1	-	-	TGTGCCAGCAGAGCAGGGACCACTGAAGCTTTCTTT	CASRAGTTEAFF
TRBV13	TRBJ2-7	few	-	TGTGCCAGCAGCTATAGCGGTGCCTACGAGCAGTACTTC	CASSYSGAYEQYF
TRBV4-3	TRBJ2-3	-	-	TGCGCCAGCAGCCAAGATTCCCCGCTAGATACGCAGTATTTT	CASSQDSPLDTQYF
TRBV20-1	TRBJ1-1	few	-	TGCAGTGCTAGAGATTCGGACAGTTTCAACACTGAAGCTTTCTTT	CSARDSDSFNTEAFF
TRBV9	TRBJ2-7	-	-	TGTGCCAGCAGCTCGACTTGGGGGGAGATCTACGAGCAGTACTTC	CASSSTWGEIYEQYF
TRBV7-2	TRBJ2-1	few	-	TGTGCCAGCAGCTTGCCGGGACCCGAGCAGTTCTTC	CASSLPGPEQFF
TRBV5-6	TRBJ2-6	few	-	TGTGCCAGCAGCTTAGTACAGTTCTCTGGGGCCAACGTCCTGACTTTC	CASSLVQFSGANVLTF
TRBV28	TRBJ2-5	few	TRBD2	TGTGCCAGCAGTTTAGTGAGGGGACTAGACTTAAGAGAGACCCAGTACTTC	CASSLVRGLDLRETQYF
TRBV6-5	TRBJ2-5	-	-	TGTGCCAGCAGTCACGACGGGGAGACCCAGTACTTC	CASSHDGETQYF
TRBV7-9	TRBJ2-1	few	-	TGTGCCAGCAGCTTAAGCACAGGCTCCTACAATGAGCAGTTCTTC	CASSLSTGSYNEQFF
TRBV3-1	TRBJ1-4	-	-	TGTGCCAGCAGCCAAGATGGCGGGCTGTCTAATGAAAAACTGTTTTTT	CASSQDGGLSNEKLFF
TRBV7-2	TRBJ1-1	-	TRBD1	TGTGCCAGCAGGGTGGGACAGATGAACACTGAAGCTTTCTTT	CASRVGQMNTEAFF
TRBV5-1	TRBJ2-7	few	TRBD2	TGCGCCAGCAGCTTGGAACTAGCGTCTACCTACGAGCAGTACTTC	CASSLELASTYEQYF
TRBV4-2	TRBJ1-2	-	-	TGTGCCAGCAGCCAAGAAGAAGGGAATCTGGGTGGCTACACCTTC	CASSQEEGNLGGYTF
TRBV6-5	TRBJ1-4	-	-	TGTGCCAGCAGTTACGGGAGGGGAGAAGAAAAACTGTTTTTT	CASSYGRGEEKLFF
TRBV9	TRBJ1-1	few	TRBD1	TGTGCCAGCAGCACCAACAGGGGGCGCGGGGTAATGAACACTGAAGCTTTCTTT	CASSTNRGRGVMNTEAFF
TRBV5-5	TRBJ2-5	few	TRBD2	TGTGCCAGCACCATAACTAGCGGGGCGGAGACCCAGTACTTC	CASTITSGAETQYF
TRBV6-2/TRBV6-3	TRBJ2-3	-	-	TGTGCCAGCAGTTATGACCCGGGGTACACAGATACGCAGTATTTT	CASSYDPGYTDTQYF
TRBV5-1	TRBJ2-7	few	TRBD1	TGCGCCAGCACGTATGCCGGGACAGAGAACGAGCAGTACTTC	CASTYAGTENEQYF
TRBV27	TRBJ1-2	-	-	TGTGCCAGCAGTTCATCCGGGACGGCTCCTTATGGCTACACCTTC	CASSSSGTAPYGYTF
TRBV12-3/TRBV12-4	TRBJ2-6	-	TRBD1	TGTGCCAGCAGGTACCGACAGGGTGGTACTGGGGCCAACGTCCTGACTTTC	CASRYRQGGTGANVLTF
TRBV7-8	TRBJ1-2	few	TRBD1	TGTGCCAGCAGTCGTAGTCCCGGGACAGGGGGCTTGGGGTACTATGGCTACACCTTC	CASSRSPGTGGLGYYGYTF
TRBV29-1	TRBJ1-1	-	-	TGCAGCGTTGAAGATTTCCGGGGGGGAGCTTTCTTT	CSVEDFRGGAFF
TRBV7-3	TRBJ2-1	-	TRBD1	TGTGCCAGCAGCTTGATGACAGGGGCTTACAATGAGCAGTTCTTC	CASSLMTGAYNEQFF
TRBV7-2	TRBJ2-4	few	-	TGTGCCAGCAGCTTAGGAGGGCTAGACGGGGCCATTCAGTACTTC	CASSLGGLDGAIQYF
TRBV29-1	TRBJ2-5	-	-	TGCAGCATCAAGAGAGGGGAGACCCAGTACTTC	CSIKRGETQYF
TRBV20-1	TRBJ2-1	-	-	TGCAGTGCTAAGACTGTCTACTACAATGAGCAGTTCTTC	CSAKTVYYNEQFF
TRBV5-1	TRBJ2-1	-	-	TGCGCCAGCAGCTTGCCCCCTAGCAATGAGCAGTTCTTC	CASSLPPSNEQFF
TRBV29-1	TRBJ2-3	once	-	TGCAGCGTTGAAGAGGAGAGGCTAGGAGATACGCAGTATTTT	CSVEEERLGDTQYF
TRBV29-1	TRBJ1-2	-	-	TGCAGCGTAGCCCCCCGGGGGGAGGGTATCTATGGCTACACCTTC	CSVAPRGEGIYGYTF
TRBV7-6	TRBJ2-5	few	TRBD2	TGTGCCAGCAGCTTAGTTGGAGCGGGAGGAGAGACCCAGTACTTC	CASSLVGAGGETQYF
TRBV20-1	TRBJ2-1	few	-	TGCAGTGCTAGAATCTGGGAGAGGGAGAGCTCCTACAATGAGCAGTTCTTC	CSARIWERESSYNEQFF
TRBV5-1	TRBJ2-2	few	TRBD1	TGCGCCAGCAGCTTAGGACAGGTCCCTTACGGGGAGCTGTTTTTT	CASSLGQVPYGELFF
TRBV7-6	TRBJ2-5	-	TRBD1	TGTGCCAGCAGCTATTCGACAGGGAGCTACGGGCAGTACTTC	CASSYSTGSYGQYF
TRBV14	TRBJ2-5	-	-	TGTGCCAGCAGCCAAGCTCTGGACTTTGAGGAGGGCTTGGGGGAGACCCAGTACTTC	CASSQALDFEEGLGETQYF
TRBV7-3	TRBJ2-7	-	-	TGTGCCAGCAGCTTAGCAGCCAGCGACGAGCAGTACTTC	CASSLAASDEQYF
TRBV12-5	TRBJ2-7	once	-	TGTGCTAGTGGTTCCATAAGCTTTCGGGAGTTGGAGCAGTACTTC	CASGSISFRELEQYF
TRBV7-3	TRBJ2-1	many	-	TGTGCCAGCAGCTTTCTTTCCGGGGCCCGCGAAGAGCAGTTCTTC	CASSFLSGAREEQFF
TRBV20-1	TRBJ2-7	-	TRBD2	TGCAGTGCTGGGGGGGGGAGAGACTACGAGCAGTACTTC	CSAGGGRDYEQYF
TRBV27	TRBJ2-7	many	-	TGTGCCAGCAGTTTCTCGCCGGGGGTGAGGCGGGAGCAGTACTTC	CASSFSPGVRREQYF